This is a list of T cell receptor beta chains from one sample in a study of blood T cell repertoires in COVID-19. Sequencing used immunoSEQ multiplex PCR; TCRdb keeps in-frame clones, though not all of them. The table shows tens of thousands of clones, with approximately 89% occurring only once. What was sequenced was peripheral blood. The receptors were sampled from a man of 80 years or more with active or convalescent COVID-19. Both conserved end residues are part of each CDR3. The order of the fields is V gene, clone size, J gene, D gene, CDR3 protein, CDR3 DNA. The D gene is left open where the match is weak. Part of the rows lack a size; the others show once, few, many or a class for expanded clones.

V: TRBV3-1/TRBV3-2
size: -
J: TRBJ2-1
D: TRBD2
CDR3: CASSQDQASGRNEQFF
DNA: TGTGCCAGCAGCCAAGATCAGGCTAGCGGGAGGAATGAGCAGTTCTTC

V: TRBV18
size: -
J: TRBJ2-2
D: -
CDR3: CASSPPRGTANTGELFF
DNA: TGTGCCAGCTCACCGCCCCGGGGGACCGCGAACACCGGGGAGCTGTTTTTT

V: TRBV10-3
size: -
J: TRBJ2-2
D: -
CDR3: CAISDEGSLENGELFF
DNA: TGTGCCATCAGTGATGAGGGCTCCCTCGAAAACGGGGAGCTGTTTTTT

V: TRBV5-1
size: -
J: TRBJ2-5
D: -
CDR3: CASSLFGGLQETQYF
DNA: TGCGCCAGCAGCTTGTTCGGAGGACTTCAAGAGACCCAGTACTTC

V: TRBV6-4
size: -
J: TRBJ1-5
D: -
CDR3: CASSVEVGQPQHF
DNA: TGTGCCAGCAGTGTAGAGGTCGGGCAGCCCCAGCATTTT

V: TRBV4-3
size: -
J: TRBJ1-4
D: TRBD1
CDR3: CASSLGQGGEKLFF
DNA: TGCGCCAGCAGTCTAGGACAGGGTGGTGAAAAACTGTTTTTT

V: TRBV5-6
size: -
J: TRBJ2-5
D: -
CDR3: CASSLETGLGETQYF
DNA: TGTGCCAGCAGCTTGGAAACAGGGCTAGGGGAGACCCAGTACTTC

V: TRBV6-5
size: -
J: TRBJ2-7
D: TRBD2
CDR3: CASRGAGGPHEQYF
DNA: TGTGCCAGCAGAGGAGCGGGAGGGCCCCACGAGCAGTACTTC

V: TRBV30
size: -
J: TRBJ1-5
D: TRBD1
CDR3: CAWTAGGRDQPQHF
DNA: TGTGCCTGGACTGCAGGGGGTCGGGATCAGCCCCAGCATTTT

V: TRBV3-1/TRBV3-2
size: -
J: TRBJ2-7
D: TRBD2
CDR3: CASSRTESGRPISYEQYF
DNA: TGTGCCAGCAGCCGGACGGAGAGCGGGAGGCCGATCTCCTACGAGCAGTACTTC

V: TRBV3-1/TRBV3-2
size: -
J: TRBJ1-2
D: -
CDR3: CASSQEATVIHGYTF
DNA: TGTGCCAGCAGCCAAGAAGCGACAGTCATCCATGGCTACACCTTC

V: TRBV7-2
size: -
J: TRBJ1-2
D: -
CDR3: CASSLNSLTGLYGYTF
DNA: TGTGCCAGCAGCTTAAATTCTCTTACAGGCCTCTATGGCTACACCTTC

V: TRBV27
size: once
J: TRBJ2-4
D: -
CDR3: CASRPDSVNIQYF
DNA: TGTGCCAGCAGACCCGACAGCGTGAACATTCAGTACTTC

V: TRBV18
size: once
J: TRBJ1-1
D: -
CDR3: CASSLQGQNTEAFF
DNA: TGTGCCAGCTCACTTCAGGGGCAGAACACTGAAGCTTTCTTT

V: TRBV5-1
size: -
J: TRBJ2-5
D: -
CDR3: CASSFGLRETQYF
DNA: TGCGCCAGCAGCTTTGGACTAAGGGAGACCCAGTACTTC

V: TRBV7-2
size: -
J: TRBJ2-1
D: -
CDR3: CASSSPGSSYNEQFF
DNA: TGTGCCAGCAGCTCCCCGGGTAGCTCCTACAATGAGCAGTTCTTC

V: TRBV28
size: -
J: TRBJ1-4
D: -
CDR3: CASSLSLYGGQRETNEKLFF
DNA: TGTGCCAGCAGTTTGTCGTTGTACGGGGGGCAACGAGAAACTAATGAAAAACTGTTTTTT

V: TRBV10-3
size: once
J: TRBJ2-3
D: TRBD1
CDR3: CAIANIRGRGNTDTQYF
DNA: TGTGCCATCGCAAACATCAGGGGGCGCGGGAACACAGATACGCAGTATTTT

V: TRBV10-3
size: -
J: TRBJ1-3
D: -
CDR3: CATADGASGNTIYF
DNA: TGTGCCACCGCGGATGGGGCCTCTGGAAACACCATATATTTT

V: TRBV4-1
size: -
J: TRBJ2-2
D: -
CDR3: CASSQEAGNTGELFF
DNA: TGCGCCAGCAGCCAAGAAGCAGGGAACACCGGGGAGCTGTTTTTT

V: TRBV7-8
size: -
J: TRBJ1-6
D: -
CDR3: CASSLAGRQGRGSPLHF
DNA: TGTGCCAGCAGCTTAGCGGGGAGGCAGGGGAGGGGATCACCCCTCCACTTT

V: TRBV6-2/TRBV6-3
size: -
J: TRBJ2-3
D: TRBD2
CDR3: CASSRGLAGTDTQYF
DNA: TGTGCCAGCAGCCGCGGACTAGCGGGGACAGATACGCAGTATTTT

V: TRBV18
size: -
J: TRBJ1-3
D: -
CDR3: CASSRGGPPPGNTIYF
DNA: TGTGCCAGCTCACGGGGCGGACCGCCGCCTGGAAACACCATATATTTT

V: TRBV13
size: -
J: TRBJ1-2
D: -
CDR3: CASSLDRLWGYTF
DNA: TGTGCCAGCAGCTTAGACAGGTTATGGGGCTACACCTTC

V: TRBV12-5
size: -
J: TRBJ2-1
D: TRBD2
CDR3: CASGLVHFVAGLADGSSYNEQFF
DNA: TGTGCTAGTGGTTTGGTACACTTCGTGGCTGGACTAGCGGACGGCAGCTCCTACAATGAGCAGTTCTTC

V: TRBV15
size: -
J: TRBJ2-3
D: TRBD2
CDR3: CATSHNSGLAGGSDTQYF
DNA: TGTGCCACCAGCCACAATTCAGGACTAGCGGGAGGGTCAGATACGCAGTATTTT

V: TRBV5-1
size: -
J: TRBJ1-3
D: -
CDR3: CATSLGLTGNTIYF
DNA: TGCGCCACCTCCCTTGGACTAACTGGAAACACCATATATTTT

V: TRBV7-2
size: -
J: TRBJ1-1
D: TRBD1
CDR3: CASSSRPFGTGSLTEAFF
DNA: TGTGCCAGCAGCTCGCGGCCGTTCGGGACAGGGTCTTTAACTGAAGCTTTCTTT

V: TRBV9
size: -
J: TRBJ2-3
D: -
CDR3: CASSVGTRTDTQYF
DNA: TGTGCCAGCAGCGTCGGGACTCGCACAGATACGCAGTATTTT

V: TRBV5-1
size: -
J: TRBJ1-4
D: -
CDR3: CASSLDGGLQNEKLFF
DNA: TGCGCCAGCAGCTTGGACGGGGGGCTACAAAATGAAAAACTGTTTTTT

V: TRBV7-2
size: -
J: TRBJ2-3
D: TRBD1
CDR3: CASSLDRGLADTQYF
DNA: TGTGCCAGCAGCTTGGACAGGGGGCTTGCAGATACGCAGTATTTT

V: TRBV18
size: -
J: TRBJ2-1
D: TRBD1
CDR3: CASSPDRGESYNEQFF
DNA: TGTGCCAGCTCACCGGACAGGGGAGAGTCCTACAATGAGCAGTTCTTC

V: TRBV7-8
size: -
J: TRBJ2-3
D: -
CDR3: CASSPSTDTQYF
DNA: TGTGCCAGCAGCCCTAGCACAGATACGCAGTATTTT

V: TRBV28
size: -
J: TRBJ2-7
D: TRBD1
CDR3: CASSLVRQGVDEQYF
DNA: TGTGCCAGCAGTTTAGTCCGACAGGGCGTCGACGAGCAGTACTTC

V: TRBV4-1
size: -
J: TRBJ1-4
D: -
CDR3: CASSQDREVDAFEKLFF
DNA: TGCGCCAGCAGCCAAGATCGGGAGGTCGATGCCTTTGAAAAACTGTTTTTT

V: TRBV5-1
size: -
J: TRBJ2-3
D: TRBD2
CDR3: CASSLESSGTDTQYF
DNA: TGCGCCAGCAGCTTGGAGTCTAGCGGGACAGATACGCAGTATTTT

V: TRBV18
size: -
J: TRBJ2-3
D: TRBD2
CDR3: CASSVGTSGSADTQYF
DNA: TGTGCCAGCTCAGTTGGGACTAGCGGGAGCGCAGATACGCAGTATTTT

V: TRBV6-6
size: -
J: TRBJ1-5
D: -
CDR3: CASSYSGRHQPQHF
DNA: TGTGCCAGCAGTTACTCGGGCAGGCATCAGCCCCAGCATTTT

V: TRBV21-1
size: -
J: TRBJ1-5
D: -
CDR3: CASSDRGNQPQHF
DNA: TGTGCCAGCAGCGACAGGGGTAATCAGCCCCAGCATTTT

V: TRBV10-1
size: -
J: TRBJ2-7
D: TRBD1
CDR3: CASSSGQGALKTYF
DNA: TGCGCCAGCAGTTCGGGACAGGGGGCCTTAAAGACTTACTTC

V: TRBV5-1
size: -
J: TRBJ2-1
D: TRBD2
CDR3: CASSLVSGTNNEQFF
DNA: TGCGCCAGCAGCTTGGTTAGCGGGACTAACAATGAGCAGTTCTTC

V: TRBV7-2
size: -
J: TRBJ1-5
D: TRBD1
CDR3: CASSFGQGNNQPQHF
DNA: TGTGCCAGCAGCTTCGGACAGGGGAACAATCAGCCCCAGCATTTT

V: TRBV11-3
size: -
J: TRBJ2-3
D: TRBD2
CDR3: CPSRRGGGGDTQYF
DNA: TGTCCCAGCCGCCGCGGCGGGGGGGGAGATACGCAGTATTTT

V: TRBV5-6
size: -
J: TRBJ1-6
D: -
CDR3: CASSRFNSGLFHSPLHF
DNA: TGTGCCAGCAGCCGATTTAATTCAGGGCTGTTTCATTCACCCCTCCACTTT

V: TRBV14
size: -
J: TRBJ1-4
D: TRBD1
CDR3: CASSQVGQGDGKLFF
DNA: TGTGCCAGCAGCCAAGTAGGCCAGGGGGACGGAAAACTGTTTTTT

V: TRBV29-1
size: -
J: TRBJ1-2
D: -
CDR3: CSVLTGLGYTF
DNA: TGCAGCGTTTTAACAGGTTTGGGCTACACCTTC

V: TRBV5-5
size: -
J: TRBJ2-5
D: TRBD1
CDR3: CASSLGDRRSQETQYF
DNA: TGTGCCAGCAGCTTGGGGGACAGGCGTAGCCAAGAGACCCAGTACTTC

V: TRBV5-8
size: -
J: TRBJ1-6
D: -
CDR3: CASSPEGRANSPLHF
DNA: TGTGCCAGCAGCCCCGAAGGCAGGGCGAATTCACCCCTCCACTTT